This TCR beta chain was sequenced during a study of CXCR3-negative and CXCR3-positive naive CD8 T cells. General study points: Relative to CXCR3-negative naive cells, CXCR3-positive naive cells had more hydrophobic TRB CDR3s.

5' RACE that incorporated UMI labels was used to prepare the TRB cDNA libraries. TCRdb reprocessed the 5' RACE reads and reports one entry per CDR3 protein, with no DNA. The listing contains 150,000 or so distinct CDR3 sequences. Concerning this clonotype itself: Antigen: not known.

CDR1 and CDR2 from the germline V gene are SSHAT and FNYEAQ (reference sequence). The CDR3 totals 15 residues. Sequencing was performed on naive CXCR3+ CD8+ T cells from blood. The subset is: CD45RO-CCR7+CD27+CD95- naive CD8+ T cells expressing CXCR3 (TNR3+). This chain links TRBV7-7 with TRBJ2-1; there is no DNA to check the TCRdb D call of TRBD2. This receptor was identified in a human donor in good health. Some clones in this sample may be carry-over from other donors' samples. CDR3 amino acids: CASSLSAIAGGQQFF.